Reported below is one T cell receptor (beta chain). This clonotype appeared many times. Its target antigen remains unknown. There are no base qualities to consult, and no much larger clone falls within one base. These data originate in a study of molecular identifiers for immune sequencing clone quantification (dated by TCRdb to the late 2010s). Study-wide context: For a replicate experiment, RNA from around 20,000 or 99,000 naive CD8 T cells was divided into five aliquots, and four of the five aliquots were sequenced. CD8 T cells were used in a methods study to benchmark molecular-identifier clustering-based TCR repertoire sequencing (MIDCIRS) and TCR RNA copy counting.

Measured from the cysteine to the phenylalanine, the CDR3 is 11 residues long. Here the CDR3 DNA is all that survives: 33 bases in frame from base 1. Per the germline V gene, SQVTM is the CDR1 and ANQGSEA is the CDR2. The V and J ends are trimmed by 6 bases and 7 bases, leaving 10 bases between them. On a BD FACSAria II, naive CD8 T cells were FACS-sorted as CD8+CD4-CCR7+CD45RA+ and collected into RLT Plus buffer. For a sensitivity comparison, a portion of naive CD8 T cell RNA was divided equally between MIDCIRS and a Smart-seq2-style 5'RACE protocol. CD8 T cells were enriched using RosetteSep CD8+ T Cell Enrichment Cocktail and Ficoll-Paque, and the enriched cells then underwent ACK red cell lysis. The library was generated by PCR. The sample was run on an Illumina MiSeq. Purification of total RNA was performed with the Qiagen AllPrep DNA/RNA kit. Before any analysis, reads coming from multiple sequencing runs of the same library were combined into one pool. Processing in the source paper ran as follows. Reads were retained only if their TCR constant sequence matched exactly, and those retained reads were trimmed to 150 nt and grouped according to their 12-nt molecular barcodes. Reads inside each barcode group were sub-clustered using a 15% Levenshtein threshold, and a quality-weighted consensus sequence was constructed for each RNA molecule. Non-functional sequences were filtered out, along with any lower-count sequence sitting one edit away from another sequence. Barcode sub-clusters with fewer than 20% of the maximum read count were removed, based on fitting two negative binomial distributions. The public sequencing data were trimmed at Q25 with fastp and processed into clonotypes with MiXCR by TCRdb, which kept only in-frame beta chains. Duplicate CDR3 protein sequences are folded into a single record with the most common DNA and genes. Clone size and V and J calls follow TCRdb, not the original study. The sample yields about 40,000 distinct CDR3 sequences; approximately 17% were counted once. The top ten clones comprise about 7% of the sample.

The paper's findings and limits, for the study overall: Modeling gave about 3.3 recovered TCR RNA copies per cell versus around 10 by digital PCR, implying roughly 30% capture efficiency. Highly expanded clone sizes could be underestimated because identical TCR molecules may share a barcode. Spiked-in Jurkat TCR RNA equal to a single cell's worth was reported to be detectable even within one million naive CD8 T cells. Without barcode sub-clustering, chimeric consensus sequences inflated TCR diversity; chimeras reached as high as 47%. In CMV-specific effector cells, clones with more than 20 RNA copies accounted for over 99% of molecules, whereas in naive cells such clones accounted for under 1%.

This chain is built from TRBV29-1 and TRBJ2-1, with the D gene not clear enough to name. This TCR was sampled from a human donor in good health. Some libraries in this study had Jurkat cell RNA spiked in. The sample taken for sequencing was naive CD8+ T cells from blood, with Jurkat cell RNA spiked in. Sample cell subset or site, as interpreted from the label and publication: FACS-sorted CD8+CD4-CCR7+CD45RA+ naive T cells. The DNA sequence follows: TGCAGCGTACGGAACGGGAATGAGCAGTTCTTC. It encodes CSVRNGNEQFF.